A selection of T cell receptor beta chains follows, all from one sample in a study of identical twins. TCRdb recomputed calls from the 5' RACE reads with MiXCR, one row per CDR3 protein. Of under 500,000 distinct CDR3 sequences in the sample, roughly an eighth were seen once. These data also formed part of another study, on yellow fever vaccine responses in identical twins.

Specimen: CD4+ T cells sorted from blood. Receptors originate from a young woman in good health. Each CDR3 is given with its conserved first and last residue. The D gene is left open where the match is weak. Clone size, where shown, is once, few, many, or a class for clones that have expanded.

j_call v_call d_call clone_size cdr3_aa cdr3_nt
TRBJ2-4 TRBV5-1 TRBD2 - CASSFGGRAGKNIQYF TGCGCCAGCAGCTTCGGCGGGAGGGCTGGCAAAAACATTCAGTACTTC
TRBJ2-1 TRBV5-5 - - CASSYLPTSPRHNEQFF TGTGCCAGCAGCTACCTCCCGACTAGTCCGAGACACAATGAGCAGTTCTTC
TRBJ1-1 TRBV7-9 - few CASSYRTDNTEAFF TGTGCCAGCAGTTATAGGACAGACAACACTGAAGCTTTCTTT
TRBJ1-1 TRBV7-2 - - CASSLEARIEAFF TGTGCCAGCAGCTTAGAAGCGAGGATCGAAGCTTTCTTT
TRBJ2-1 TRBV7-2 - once CASSLQWAVYNEQFF TGTGCCAGCAGCTTACAGTGGGCGGTTTACAATGAGCAGTTCTTC
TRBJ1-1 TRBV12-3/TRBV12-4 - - CASHARGRTEAFF TGTGCCAGCCACGCCCGGGGGCGTACTGAAGCTTTCTTT
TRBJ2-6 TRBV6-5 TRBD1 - CASSYPTGVSGANVLTF TGTGCCAGCAGTTACCCCACAGGGGTCTCTGGGGCCAACGTCCTGACTTTC
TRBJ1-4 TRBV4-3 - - CASSQAQTSNEKLFF TGCGCCAGCAGCCAAGCCCAGACGAGTAATGAAAAACTGTTTTTT
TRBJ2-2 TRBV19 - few CASSPPYDTGELFF TGTGCCAGTAGTCCCCCCTACGACACCGGGGAGCTGTTTTTT
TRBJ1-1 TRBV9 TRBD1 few CASSMGQGAINTEAFF TGTGCCAGCAGCATGGGACAGGGGGCAATAAACACTGAAGCTTTCTTT
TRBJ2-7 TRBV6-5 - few CASSLSRPGGWGDGDEQYF TGTGCCAGCAGTTTATCCCGGCCCGGGGGATGGGGAGATGGTGACGAGCAGTACTTC
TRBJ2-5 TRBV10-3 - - CAISGGRSQETQYF TGTGCCATCAGTGGGGGGAGGTCCCAAGAGACCCAGTACTTC
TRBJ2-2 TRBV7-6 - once CASSFVRTGELFF TGTGCCAGCAGCTTTGTAAGGACCGGGGAGCTGTTTTTT
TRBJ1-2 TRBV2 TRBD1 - CASSAPGQGGYGYTF TGTGCCAGCAGTGCCCCTGGACAGGGTGGCTATGGCTACACCTTC
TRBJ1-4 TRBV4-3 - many CASSQETDEKLFF TGCGCCAGCAGCCAAGAGACGGATGAAAAACTGTTTTTT
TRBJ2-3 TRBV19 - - CASSIDTSDTQYF TGTGCCAGTAGTATAGATACGTCAGATACGCAGTATTTT
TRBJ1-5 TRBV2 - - CASSDRLPNQPQHF TGTGCCAGCAGTGACAGACTGCCCAATCAGCCCCAGCATTTT
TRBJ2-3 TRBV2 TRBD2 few CASSVNPGTSGSGQYF TGTGCCAGCAGTGTAAACCCCGGGACTAGCGGGAGCGGGCAGTATTTT
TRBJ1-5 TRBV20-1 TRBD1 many CSARARGQSGRQPQHF TGCAGTGCTAGAGCCCGGGGACAGTCCGGTCGTCAGCCCCAGCATTTT
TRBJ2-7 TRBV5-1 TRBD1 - CASSPGKVQGADEQYF TGCGCCAGCAGCCCGGGGAAGGTACAGGGGGCTGACGAGCAGTACTTC
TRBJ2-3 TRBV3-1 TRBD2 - CASSPIGLAGGVIGTDTQYF TGTGCCAGCAGCCCGATAGGACTAGCGGGGGGAGTTATAGGCACAGATACGCAGTATTTT
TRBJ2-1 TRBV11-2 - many CASNLGGSGYNEQFF TGTGCCAGCAACCTCGGAGGGAGTGGGTACAATGAGCAGTTCTTC
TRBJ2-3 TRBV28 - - CASGATQYF TGTGCCTCCGGGGCCACGCAGTATTTT
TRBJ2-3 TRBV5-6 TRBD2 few CASSLSLAGGTDTQYF TGTGCCAGCAGCTTGTCCCTGGCGGGGGGCACAGATACGCAGTATTTT
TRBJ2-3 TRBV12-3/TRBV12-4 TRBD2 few CASSLETRVAGAPPPDTQYF TGTGCCAGCAGTTTGGAAACAAGGGTTGCGGGAGCCCCCCCCCCAGATACGCAGTATTTT
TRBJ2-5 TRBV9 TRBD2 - CASSDLRGTRRETQYF TGTGCCAGCAGCGATCTGCGGGGGACCCGACGAGAGACCCAGTACTTC
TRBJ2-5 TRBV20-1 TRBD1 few CSASPGTGGRLLETQYF TGCAGTGCTTCTCCCGGGACAGGGGGGCGACTACTAGAGACCCAGTACTTC
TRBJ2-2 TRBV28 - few CASKIGGPGELFF TGTGCCAGCAAAATTGGAGGCCCCGGGGAGCTGTTTTTT
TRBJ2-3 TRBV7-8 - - CASSLAARNTQYF TGTGCCAGCAGCTTAGCCGCCCGGAATACGCAGTATTTT
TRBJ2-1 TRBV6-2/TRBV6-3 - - CASSYSKGVSYNEQFF TGTGCCAGCAGTTACTCGAAGGGTGTCAGCTACAATGAGCAGTTCTTC
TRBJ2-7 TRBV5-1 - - CASSLGAGSAYEQYF TGCGCCAGCAGCTTGGGGGCAGGGTCAGCCTACGAGCAGTACTTC
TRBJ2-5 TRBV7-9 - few CASSLIGRQETQYF TGTGCCAGCAGCTTAATTGGGCGGCAAGAGACCCAGTACTTC
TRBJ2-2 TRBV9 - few CASSVRSDYTGELFF TGTGCCAGCAGCGTAAGGTCAGACTACACCGGGGAGCTGTTTTTT
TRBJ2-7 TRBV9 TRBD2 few CASSVSHALAGGAEQYF TGTGCCAGCAGCGTATCCCACGCGCTAGCGGGAGGGGCCGAGCAGTACTTC
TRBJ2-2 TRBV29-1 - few CSVEGGAGTGELFF TGCAGCGTTGAAGGAGGGGCGGGCACCGGGGAGCTGTTTTTT
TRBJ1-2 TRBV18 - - CASSPLPSGLRGYGYTF TGTGCCAGCTCACCACTGCCCTCAGGTCTCCGAGGCTATGGCTACACCTTC
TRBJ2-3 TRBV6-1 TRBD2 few CASSALREGDTQYF TGTGCCAGCAGCGCCTTACGGGAGGGAGATACGCAGTATTTT
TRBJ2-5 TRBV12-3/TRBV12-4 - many CASSWRETQYF TGTGCCAGCAGTTGGCGAGAGACCCAGTACTTC
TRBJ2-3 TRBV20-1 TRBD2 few CSATPPPGLAGSGTDTQYF TGCAGTGCAACACCCCCCCCGGGACTAGCGGGATCCGGCACAGATACGCAGTATTTT
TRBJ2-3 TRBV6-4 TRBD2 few CASSDSRLAGGPDTQYF TGTGCCAGCAGTGACTCGAGGCTAGCGGGAGGGCCAGATACGCAGTATTTT
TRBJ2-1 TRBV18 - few CASSPPQGGKNEQFF TGTGCCAGCTCACCGCCACAGGGGGGGAAAAATGAGCAGTTCTTC
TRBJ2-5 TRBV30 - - CAWRWVGGTETQYF TGTGCCTGGAGATGGGTGGGCGGGACTGAGACCCAGTACTTC
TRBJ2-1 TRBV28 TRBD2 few CASSLGRGSGRASNEQFF TGTGCCAGCAGTTTAGGTAGGGGGAGCGGGAGGGCCTCAAACGAGCAGTTCTTC
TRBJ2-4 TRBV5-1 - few CASTKTGRDPPGFSKNIQYF TGCGCCAGCACCAAAACGGGGCGGGACCCCCCAGGGTTTTCCAAAAACATTCAGTACTTC
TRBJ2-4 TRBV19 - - CASSIGGQDIQYF TGTGCCAGTAGTATTGGGGGGCAAGACATTCAGTACTTC